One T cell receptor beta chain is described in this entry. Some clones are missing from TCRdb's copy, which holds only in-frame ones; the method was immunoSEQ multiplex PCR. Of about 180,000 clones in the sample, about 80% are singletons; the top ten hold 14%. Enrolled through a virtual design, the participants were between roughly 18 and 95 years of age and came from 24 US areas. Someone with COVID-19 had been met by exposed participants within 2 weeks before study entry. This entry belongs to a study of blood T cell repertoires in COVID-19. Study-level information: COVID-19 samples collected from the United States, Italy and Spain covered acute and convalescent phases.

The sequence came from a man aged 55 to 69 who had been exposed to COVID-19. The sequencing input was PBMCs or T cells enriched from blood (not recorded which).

CDR3 sequence reads: CSAPPGQGAFF. As DNA, the CDR3 is TGCAGTGCTCCCCCGGGACAGGGGGCTTTCTTT. The chain uses TRBV20-1 and TRBJ1-1; TRBD1 aligns across 10 bases. Germline loops: CDR1 DFQATT, CDR2 SNEGSKA (reference sequence). V shed 5 bases, J shed 11 bases, and the junction held 5 bases outside the gene matches. CDR3 length equals 11 residues.